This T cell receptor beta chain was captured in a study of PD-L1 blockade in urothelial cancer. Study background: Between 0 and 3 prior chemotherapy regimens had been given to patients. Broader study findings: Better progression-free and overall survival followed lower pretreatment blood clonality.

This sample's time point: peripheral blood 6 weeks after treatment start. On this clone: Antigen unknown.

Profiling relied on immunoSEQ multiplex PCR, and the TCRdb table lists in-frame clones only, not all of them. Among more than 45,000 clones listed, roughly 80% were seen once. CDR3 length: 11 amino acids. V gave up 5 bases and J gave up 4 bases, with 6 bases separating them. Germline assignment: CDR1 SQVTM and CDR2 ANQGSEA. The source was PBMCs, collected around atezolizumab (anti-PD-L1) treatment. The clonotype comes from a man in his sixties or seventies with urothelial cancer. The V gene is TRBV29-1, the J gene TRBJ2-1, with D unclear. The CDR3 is CSVSNYNEQFF. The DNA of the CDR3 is TGCAGCGTTTCCAATTACAATGAGCAGTTCTTC.